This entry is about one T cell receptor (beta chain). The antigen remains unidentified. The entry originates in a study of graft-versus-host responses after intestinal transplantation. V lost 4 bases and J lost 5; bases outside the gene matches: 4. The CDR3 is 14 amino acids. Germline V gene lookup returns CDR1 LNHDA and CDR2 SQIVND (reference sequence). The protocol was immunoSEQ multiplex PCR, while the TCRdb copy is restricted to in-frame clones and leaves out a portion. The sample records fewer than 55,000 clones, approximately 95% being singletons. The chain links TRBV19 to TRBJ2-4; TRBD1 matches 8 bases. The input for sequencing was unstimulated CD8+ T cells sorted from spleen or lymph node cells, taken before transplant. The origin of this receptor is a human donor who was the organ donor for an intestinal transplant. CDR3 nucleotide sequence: TGTGCCAGTAGTAACCCGGGACAGGAAAACATTCAGTACTTC. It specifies CASSNPGQENIQYF.